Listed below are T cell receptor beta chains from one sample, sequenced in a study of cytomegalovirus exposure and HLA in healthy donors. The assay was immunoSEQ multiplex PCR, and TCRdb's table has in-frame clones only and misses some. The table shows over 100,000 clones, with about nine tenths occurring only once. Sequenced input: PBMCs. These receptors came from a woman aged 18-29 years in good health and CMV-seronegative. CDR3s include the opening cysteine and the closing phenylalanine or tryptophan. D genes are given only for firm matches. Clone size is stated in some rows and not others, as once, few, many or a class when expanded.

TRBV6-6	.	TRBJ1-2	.	TGTGCCAGCAGTTACTCGGGGGAGGAGAACTACTATGGCTACACCTTC	CASSYSGEENYYGYTF
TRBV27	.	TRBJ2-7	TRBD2	TGTGCCAGCAGACCTATAGCGGGAGGGCCGCGGGAGCAGTACTTT	CASRPIAGGPREQYF
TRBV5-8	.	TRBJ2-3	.	TGTGCCAGCAGCTCAGGGGACCGCGGTGGGGATACGCAGTATTTT	CASSSGDRGGDTQYF
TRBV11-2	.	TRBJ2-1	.	TGTGCCAGCAGCCCTAGGCCCATCTACAATGAGCAGTTCTTC	CASSPRPIYNEQFF
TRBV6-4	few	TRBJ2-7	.	TGTGCCAGCACGCAGGGTCGGATCTACGAGCAGTACTTC	CASTQGRIYEQYF
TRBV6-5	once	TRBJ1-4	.	TGTGCCAGCAGTTACGATCAGCTTCGAGGTAAACTGTTTTTT	CASSYDQLRGKLFF
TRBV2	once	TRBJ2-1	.	TGTGCCAGCGAGGGAAGGGTAAACAATGAGCAGTTCTTC	CASEGRVNNEQFF
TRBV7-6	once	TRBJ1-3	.	TGTGCCAGCAGTTTTTGGCCGGGGGACACCATATATTTT	CASSFWPGDTIYF
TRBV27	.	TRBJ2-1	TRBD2	TGTGCCAGCAGTTTACGAGCGGGGGGGAGTAATGAGCAGTTCTTC	CASSLRAGGSNEQFF
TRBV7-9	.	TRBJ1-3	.	TGTGCCAGCAGCCACGTTCGCGGTTCGGGAAACACCATATATTTT	CASSHVRGSGNTIYF
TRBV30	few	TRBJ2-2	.	TGTGCCTGGAGTGTTTCCGGAAGGGAGAGCGGGGAGCTGTTTTTT	CAWSVSGRESGELFF
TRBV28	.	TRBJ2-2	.	TGTGCCAGTGAAAGAGGCGTAAACACCGGGGAGCTGTTTTTT	CASERGVNTGELFF
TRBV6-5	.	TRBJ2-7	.	TGTGCCAGCACCGGCGGGGGCGCGGTCGAGCAGTACTTC	CASTGGGAVEQYF
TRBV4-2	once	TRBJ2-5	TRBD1	TGTGCCAGCAGCCTATCCGGGACAGGCCAAGAGACCCAGTACTTC	CASSLSGTGQETQYF
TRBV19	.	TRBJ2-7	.	TGTGCCAGTAGTTACCGGGGTTTCTCCTACGAGCAGTACTTC	CASSYRGFSYEQYF
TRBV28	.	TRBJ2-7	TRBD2	TGTGCCAGCAGTTTCGGGGGGGACTCCTACGAGCAGTACTTC	CASSFGGDSYEQYF
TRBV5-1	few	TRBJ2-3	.	TGCGCCAGCAGCCGAATACAGGGTGAGAGCACAGATACGCAGTATTTT	CASSRIQGESTDTQYF
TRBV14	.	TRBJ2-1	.	TGTGCCAGCAGCCAAGCGATTTTAGCTGAGCAGTTCTTC	CASSQAILAEQFF
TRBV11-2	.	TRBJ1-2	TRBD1	TGTGCCAGCAGCTCCGTAAGGGGGCCCGCGCCCGGCTACACCTTC	CASSSVRGPAPGYTF
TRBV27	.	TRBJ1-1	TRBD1	TGTGCCAGCAGTTTAACCGGGACAGGGGCGACGAACACTGAAGCTTTCTTT	CASSLTGTGATNTEAFF
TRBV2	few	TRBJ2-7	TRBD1	TGTGCCAGCAGTGGGAGGGGACAGGGGGCCTACGAGCAGTACTTC	CASSGRGQGAYEQYF
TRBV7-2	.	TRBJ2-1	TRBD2	TGTGCCAGCAGCTTAGAGGGAGTCGGGAGGCCCTACAATGAGCAGTTCTTC	CASSLEGVGRPYNEQFF
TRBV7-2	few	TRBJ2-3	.	TGTGCCAGCAGCCAACACACAGATACGCAGTATTTT	CASSQHTDTQYF